Shown below are 22 T cell receptor beta chains from a single sample sequenced in a study of cytomegalovirus exposure and HLA in healthy donors. Amplification used 60 Vbeta primers and 13 Jbeta primers. This table comes from immunoSEQ multiplex PCR, and its TCRdb copy is limited to in-frame clones, with some not included. The sample carries hundreds of thousands of clones, 60% to 80% recorded once. Sequenced sample: PBMCs. These TCRs come from a man younger than 35 in good health and CMV-seronegative.

The gene calls are TRBV18 and TRBJ2-7; D remains unclear. The CDR3 covers 17 residues. The germline V and J ends were trimmed by 4 bases and 1 base, with 20 bases remaining between them. The V gene's germline CDR1 is KGHSH and CDR2 LQKENI. CDR3 residues: CASSQSFSLVASYEQYF. CDR3 in DNA: TGTGCCAGCTCACAGTCCTTTAGTCTAGTGGCTTCCTACGAGCAGTACTTC.

CDR3 in amino acids: CASSLDTGYNEQFF. The CDR3, as DNA: TGCGCCAGCAGCTTGGATACAGGTTACAATGAGCAGTTCTTC. This chain uses TRBV5-1 with TRBJ2-1, with a weak D call TRBD1 (5 bases). The length of the CDR3 is 14 residues. Germline V gene data show CDR1 as SGHRS and CDR2 as YFSETQ. The V end lost 0 bases, the J end lost 4 bases, and 8 bases lay between the germline ends.

This chain joins TRBV19 and TRBJ2-3; 12 nucleotides agree with TRBD1. Looked up from germline, CDR1 is LNHDA and CDR2 is SQIVND (reference sequence). V was clipped by 7 bases and J by 7 bases; unmatched bases: 9. This CDR3 has 15 amino acids. CDR3 sequence (DNA): TGTGCCAGTACCAACCCGGGACAGGGGGCTTATACGCAGTATTTT. Protein sequence: CASTNPGQGAYTQYF.

The chain uses TRBV10-3 and TRBJ1-3; D gene uncertain. Trimming pared 4 bases from V and 8 bases from J, leaving 9 bases between. The length of the CDR3 is 12 residues. Per the germline V gene, CDR1 is ENHRY and CDR2 is SYGVKD. DNA for the CDR3: TGTGCCATCAGTGTTAGAGGAGACACCATATATTTT. Protein sequence: CAISVRGDTIYF.

To note about this clone: The germline gene is not matched at one end of the junction; a read error may be the cause. The chain carries TRBV7-9 and TRBJ1-1, with D unclear. From germline, CDR1 is SEHNR and CDR2 FQNEAQ (reference sequence). The CDR3 totals 16 residues. Here the CDR3 DNA reads TGTTCCAGCAGCTTAGCTCTGGTCGGGCGGGACACTGAAGCTTTCTTT. This encodes CSSSLALVGRDTEAFF.

This chain uses TRBV20-1 with TRBJ2-5; no definite D call. CDR1 and CDR2 (germline): DFQATT, SNEGSKA (reference sequence). CDR3 length: 11 residues. Deletions cut 7 bases from V and 4 bases from J, with 10 bases between. This CDR3 reads CSVLSRETQYF. The DNA of the CDR3 is TGCAGTGTGCTATCGAGAGAGACCCAGTACTTC.

J is TRBJ2-7 and V is TRBV7-3; D is possibly TRBD2 (6 bases). In germline, CDR1 is SGHTA, CDR2 FQGTGA. The CDR3 consists of 15 residues. Trimming took off 0 bases at V and 5 bases at J, with 14 bases between the two ends. The CDR3 nucleotides read TGTGCCAGCAGCTTAACGGCTAGCGAGGGACACGAGCAGTACTTC. As protein: CASSLTASEGHEQYF.

This clone appeared a single time. V usage is TRBV5-1 and J usage is TRBJ2-5; 13 bases line up with TRBD2. Germline assignment: CDR1 SGHRS and CDR2 YFSETQ. This CDR3 region has 16 residues. Unmatched junction bases numbered 5, after V lost 4 bases and J lost 2 bases. The CDR3 spells CASSRTSGSSQETQYF. CDR3 nucleotide sequence: TGCGCCAGCAGCCGGACTAGCGGGAGTAGTCAAGAGACCCAGTACTTC.

This chain joins TRBV29-1 and TRBJ2-7; D is possibly TRBD2 (6 bases). Germline CDR1 is SQVTM and CDR2 is ANQGSEA. Trimming shortened V by 8 bases and J by 6 bases, and 26 bases separated the two germline ends. The CDR3 totals 15 residues. The CDR3 region is CSPLEGTQGGSEQYF. In DNA form, the CDR3 reads TGCAGCCCTCTGGAGGGGACTCAGGGTGGAAGCGAGCAGTACTTC.

The table lists this clone with a few counts. This sequence joins TRBV4-3 and TRBJ2-3; D remains ambiguous. Germline V gene sequence: CDR1 LGHNA, CDR2 YSLEER. V dropped 1 base and J dropped 4 bases, with 9 bases sitting between them. The CDR3 totals 14 residues. The CDR3 region has the DNA TGCGCCAGCAGCCAAGCCGACACTTCAGATACGCAGTATTTT. It is translated as CASSQADTSDTQYF.

The chain has TRBV19 and TRBJ2-3, with a weak D call TRBD2 (5 bases). V was trimmed by 0 bases and J by 6 bases, leaving 10 bases between them. The CDR3 is 14 residues long. From germline, CDR1 is LNHDA and CDR2 SQIVND (reference sequence). CDR3 nucleotide sequence: TGTGCCAGTAGTATAGACAGCGGAGTCGATACGCAGTATTTT. Its protein is CASSIDSGVDTQYF.

This chain connects TRBV7-2 to TRBJ1-6; D is possibly TRBD1 (6 bases). The germline V gene encodes CDR1 SGHTA and CDR2 FQGNSA. The length of the CDR3 is 16 residues. V gave up 2 bases and J gave up 4 bases, with 12 bases separating them. Here the CDR3 DNA reads TGTGCCAGCAGCTTAAGCCCCCAGGGGTATAATTCACCCCTCCACTTT. This codes for CASSLSPQGYNSPLHF.

J is TRBJ1-2 and V is TRBV27; 7 nucleotides match TRBD1. The CDR3 totals 15 residues. The germline gives CDR1 MNHEY, CDR2 SMNVEV (reference sequence). Losses at the gene ends were 1 base for V and 6 bases for J; bases not matched to a gene: 8. CDR3 sequence (DNA): TGTGCCAGCAGTTTATTACCAGGGGGTAAGGATGGCTACACCTTC. Translation: CASSLLPGGKDGYTF.

This clone was detected once. The V gene is TRBV7-2, the J gene TRBJ2-1; 12 bases fit TRBD2. The CDR3 has 15 amino acids. Germline V gene sequence: CDR1 SGHTA, CDR2 FQGNSA. With 4 bases clipped from V and 7 bases from J, the junction kept 5 bases outside the gene matches. The CDR3 reads CASSSLAGGQNEQFF. The CDR3 bases are TGTGCCAGCAGCTCTCTAGCGGGAGGGCAAAATGAGCAGTTCTTC. The complete variable domain, with remaining parts taken from reference TRBV7-2 and TRBJ2-1, reads GAGVSQSPSNKVTEKGKDVELRCDPISGHTALYWYRQSLGQGLEFLIYFQGNSAPDKSGLPSDRFSAERTGGSVSTLTIQRTQQEDSAVYLCASSSLAGGQNEQFFGPGTRLTVL.

This rearrangement joins TRBV27 to TRBJ1-1; 8 bases map to TRBD1. V lost 6 bases and J lost 4; bases outside the gene matches: 4. Germline V lookup: CDR1 MNHEY, CDR2 SMNVEV (reference sequence). This CDR3 spans 13 amino acids. The chain's CDR3 is CASRTGGGTEAFF. In nucleotides, the CDR3 is TGTGCCAGCAGAACAGGGGGAGGCACTGAAGCTTTCTTT.

DNA for the CDR3: TGTGCCAGCAAAAAAGGGGGGGGAGTTAATGAAAAACTGTTTTTT. This sequence encodes CASKKGGGVNEKLFF. This chain links TRBV7-2 with TRBJ1-4; D might be TRBD1 (6 bases). With 7 bases removed from V and 4 bases from J, the gap between germline ends came to 16 bases. This CDR3 has 15 amino acids. Germline V gene lookup returns CDR1 SGHTA and CDR2 FQGNSA. Filled out from reference TRBV7-2 and TRBJ1-4, the complete variable domain reads GAGVSQSPSNKVTEKGKDVELRCDPISGHTALYWYRQSLGQGLEFLIYFQGNSAPDKSGLPSDRFSAERTGGSVSTLTIQRTQQEDSAVYLCASKKGGGVNEKLFFGSGTQLSVL.

This chain connects TRBV9 to TRBJ2-7, with 8 bases matching TRBD1. Germline trimming cut 3 bases from V and 3 bases from J; bases unmatched to any gene: 8. This CDR3 region has 15 residues. Germline assignment: CDR1 SGDLS and CDR2 YYNGEE. CDR3 protein: CASSGSRTGHYEQYF. The CDR3 DNA follows: TGTGCCAGCAGCGGCTCGCGGACAGGGCACTACGAGCAGTACTTC.

The chain links TRBV29-1 to TRBJ2-1, with a weak D call TRBD2 (6 bases). Trimming removed 7 bases at V and 5 bases at J, with 15 bases between. The CDR3 runs 13 residues. CDR1 is SQVTM and CDR2 is ANQGSEA in the germline V gene. In DNA form, the CDR3 reads TGCAGCGCAGGGACTGCTACAGACAATGAGCAGTTCTTC. Encoded protein: CSAGTATDNEQFF.

This sequence joins TRBV4-3 and TRBJ2-1; 7 nucleotides match TRBD2. V was pared by 0 bases and J by 2 bases, with 10 bases of the junction left unmatched. CDR3 length: 18 amino acids. The germline V gene has CDR1 LGHNA and CDR2 YSLEER. The CDR3, as DNA: TGCGCCAGCAGCCAAGAAGGGGCTAGCGGCTCCCCCTACAATGAGCAGTTCTTC. Translating gives CASSQEGASGSPYNEQFF.

The rearrangement uses TRBV11-3 and TRBJ2-7; 7 bases line up with TRBD1. The V gene end was trimmed by 5 bases and the J gene end by 2 bases; junction bases not matched to a gene: 6. This CDR3 has 14 residues. Germline assignment: CDR1 SGHNT and CDR2 YENEEA. The DNA of the CDR3 is TGTGCCAGCAGCCACCGGGACAGAGCCTACGAGCAGTACTTC. This gives the protein CASSHRDRAYEQYF.

The chain joins TRBV7-3 to TRBJ2-1; 7 bases fit TRBD2. CDR3 length: 14 residues. V lost 4 bases and J lost 8; bases outside the gene matches: 8. CDR1 is SGHTA and CDR2 is FQGTGA in the germline V gene. The CDR3 nucleotides read TGTGCCAGCAGCTCCCGGGAGGTTTGGGATGAGCAGTTCTTC. Translating gives CASSSREVWDEQFF.

The chain joins TRBV28 to TRBJ2-5, with 8 bases that match TRBD2. The CDR3 has 13 residues. The V gene's germline CDR1 is MDHEN and CDR2 SYDVKM. J lost 1 base, V lost 10 bases, and 5 bases had no gene match. The CDR3 here is CANMAGGQETQYF. The DNA of the CDR3 is TGTGCCAATATGGCGGGGGGCCAAGAGACCCAGTACTTC.